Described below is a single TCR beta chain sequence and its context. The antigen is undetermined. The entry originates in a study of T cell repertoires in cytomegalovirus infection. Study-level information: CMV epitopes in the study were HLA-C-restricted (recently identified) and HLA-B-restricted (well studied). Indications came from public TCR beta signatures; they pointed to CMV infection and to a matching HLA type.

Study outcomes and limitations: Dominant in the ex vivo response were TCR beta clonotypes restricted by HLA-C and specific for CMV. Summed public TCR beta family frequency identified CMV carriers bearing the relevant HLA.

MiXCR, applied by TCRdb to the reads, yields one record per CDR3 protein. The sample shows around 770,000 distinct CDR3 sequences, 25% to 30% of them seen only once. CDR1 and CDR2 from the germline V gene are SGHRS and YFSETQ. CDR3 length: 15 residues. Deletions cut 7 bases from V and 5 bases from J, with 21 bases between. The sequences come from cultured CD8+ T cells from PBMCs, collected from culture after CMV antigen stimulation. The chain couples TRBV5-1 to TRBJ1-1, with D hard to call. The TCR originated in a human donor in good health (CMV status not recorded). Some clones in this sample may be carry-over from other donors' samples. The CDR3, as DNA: TGCGCCAGCTACTACGGGGTGGCAGGAAAGACTGAAGCTTTCTTT. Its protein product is CASYYGVAGKTEAFF.